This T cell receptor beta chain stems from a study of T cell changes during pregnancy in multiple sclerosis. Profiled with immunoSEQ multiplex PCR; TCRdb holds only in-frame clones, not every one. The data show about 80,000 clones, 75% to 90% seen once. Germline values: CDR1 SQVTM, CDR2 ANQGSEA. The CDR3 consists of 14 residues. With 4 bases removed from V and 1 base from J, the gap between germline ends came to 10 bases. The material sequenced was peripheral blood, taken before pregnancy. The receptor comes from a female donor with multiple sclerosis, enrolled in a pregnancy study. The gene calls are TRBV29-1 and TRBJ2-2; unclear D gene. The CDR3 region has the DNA TGCAGCGTTGTTGAGGCCTTGAACACCGGGGAGCTGTTTTTT. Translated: CSVVEALNTGELFF.